This record concerns one TCR beta chain sequence. The data belong to a study of blood T cell repertoires in COVID-19. The wider study: The origin of the acute and convalescent COVID-19 samples was the United States, Italy and Spain.

The CDR3 spans 15 residues. Germline V gene sequence: CDR1 SEHNR, CDR2 FQNEAQ (reference sequence). Between the trimmed V and J ends, which lost 2 bases and 1 base, there was a span of 12 bases. This table comes from immunoSEQ multiplex PCR, and its TCRdb copy is limited to in-frame clones, with some not included. This table has approximately 200,000 clones, roughly nine tenths appearing once. Sequencing used peripheral blood. The chain combines TRBV7-9 with TRBJ2-7; D is unclear. This clonotype was sampled from a man in his forties with active or convalescent COVID-19. CDR3 sequence reads: CASSLLDLPSYEQYF. Written as DNA, the CDR3 is TGTGCCAGCAGCTTATTAGATCTCCCTTCCTACGAGCAGTACTTC.